These T cell receptor beta chains were read from a single sample in a study of blood T cell repertoires in COVID-19. The protocol was immunoSEQ multiplex PCR, while the TCRdb copy is restricted to in-frame clones and leaves out a portion. The sample contains more than 200,000 clones, around 86% of which appear only once. What was sequenced was PBMCs or T cells enriched from blood (not recorded which). All receptors derive from a man aged 25 to 40 in a cohort exposed to, infected with or recovered from COVID-19 (not recorded which). CDR3s include the opening cysteine and the closing phenylalanine or tryptophan. D genes are given only for firm matches.

CDR3 protein: CASSLVLAAYNEQFF
CDR3 DNA: TGTGCCAGCAGCTTAGTACTAGCTGCCTACAATGAGCAGTTCTTC
V gene: TRBV7-9
J gene: TRBJ2-1
D gene: -
CDR3 length: 15

CDR3 protein: CASSPGRVSNTGELFF
CDR3 DNA: TGCGCCAGCAGCCCGGGCAGGGTTTCGAACACCGGGGAGCTGTTTTTT
V gene: TRBV4-3
J gene: TRBJ2-2
D gene: -
CDR3 length: 16

CDR3 protein: CASSAATGGEQFF
CDR3 DNA: TGTGCCAGCAGCGCTGCGACAGGGGGTGAGCAGTTCTTC
V gene: TRBV6-5
J gene: TRBJ2-1
D gene: TRBD1
CDR3 length: 13

CDR3 protein: CASRNPRGSYEQYF
CDR3 DNA: TGTGCCAGTCGAAACCCCCGGGGGTCGTACGAGCAGTACTTC
V gene: TRBV6-5
J gene: TRBJ2-7
D gene: -
CDR3 length: 14

CDR3 protein: CASSSAGGQNTGELFF
CDR3 DNA: TGTGCCAGCAGCTCGGCAGGGGGTCAGAACACCGGGGAGCTGTTTTTT
V gene: TRBV5-8
J gene: TRBJ2-2
D gene: TRBD1
CDR3 length: 16

CDR3 protein: CASSPRQGNYGYTF
CDR3 DNA: TGTGCCAGCAGCCCCAGGCAGGGCAACTATGGCTACACCTTC
V gene: TRBV7-9
J gene: TRBJ1-2
D gene: -
CDR3 length: 14

CDR3 protein: CASRDRSYNSPLHF
CDR3 DNA: TGTGCCAGCAGGGACAGGAGTTATAATTCACCCCTCCACTTT
V gene: TRBV28
J gene: TRBJ1-6
D gene: TRBD1
CDR3 length: 14

CDR3 protein: CSVSDRADGNTIYF
CDR3 DNA: TGCAGCGTGAGTGACAGGGCAGATGGAAACACCATATATTTT
V gene: TRBV29-1
J gene: TRBJ1-3
D gene: TRBD1
CDR3 length: 14

CDR3 protein: CASSPQTALNEKLFF
CDR3 DNA: TGTGCCAGCAGTCCACAGACAGCTCTTAATGAAAAACTGTTTTTT
V gene: TRBV27
J gene: TRBJ1-4
D gene: -
CDR3 length: 15

CDR3 protein: CASSPRGLAGGSSYNEQFF
CDR3 DNA: TGTGCCAGCAGCCCAAGGGGGCTAGCGGGAGGGAGCTCCTACAATGAGCAGTTCTTC
V gene: TRBV5-5
J gene: TRBJ2-1
D gene: TRBD2
CDR3 length: 19

CDR3 protein: CASTKDRGHWETQYF
CDR3 DNA: TGTGCCAGCACTAAGGACAGGGGGCATTGGGAGACCCAGTACTTC
V gene: TRBV6-5
J gene: TRBJ2-5
D gene: TRBD1
CDR3 length: 15

CDR3 protein: CATSRVSGELFF
CDR3 DNA: TGTGCCACCAGCAGAGTGAGCGGGGAGCTGTTTTTT
V gene: TRBV15
J gene: TRBJ2-2
D gene: -
CDR3 length: 12

CDR3 protein: CASSGPDSEQFF
CDR3 DNA: TGTGCCAGCAGCGGGCCGGACAGTGAGCAGTTCTTC
V gene: TRBV21-1
J gene: TRBJ2-1
D gene: -
CDR3 length: 12

CDR3 protein: CASSSDYGGRGYTF
CDR3 DNA: TGTGCCAGCAGCTCCGACTACGGGGGGAGAGGCTACACCTTC
V gene: TRBV7-9
J gene: TRBJ1-2
D gene: -
CDR3 length: 14

CDR3 protein: CASTVKTVNAGELFF
CDR3 DNA: TGCGCCAGCACCGTAAAGACAGTTAACGCCGGGGAGCTGTTTTTT
V gene: TRBV5-1
J gene: TRBJ2-2
D gene: -
CDR3 length: 15

CDR3 protein: CASSERLAGGNTGELFF
CDR3 DNA: TGTGCCAGCAGCGAACGACTAGCGGGAGGGAACACCGGGGAGCTGTTTTTT
V gene: TRBV9
J gene: TRBJ2-2
D gene: TRBD2
CDR3 length: 17